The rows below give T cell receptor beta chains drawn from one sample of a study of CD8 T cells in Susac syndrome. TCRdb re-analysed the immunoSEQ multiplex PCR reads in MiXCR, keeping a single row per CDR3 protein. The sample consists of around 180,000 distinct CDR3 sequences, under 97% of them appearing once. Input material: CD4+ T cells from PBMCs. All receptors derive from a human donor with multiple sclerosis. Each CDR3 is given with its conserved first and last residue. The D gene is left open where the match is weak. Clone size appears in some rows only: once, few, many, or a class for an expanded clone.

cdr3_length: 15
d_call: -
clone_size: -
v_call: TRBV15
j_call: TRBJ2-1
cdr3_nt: TGTGCCACCAGCGGCAGGACTACATTAGGTAATGAGCAGTTCTTC
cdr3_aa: CATSGRTTLGNEQFF

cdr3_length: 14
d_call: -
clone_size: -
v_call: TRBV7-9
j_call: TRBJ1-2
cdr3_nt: TGTGCCAGCAGCTTACAGGGATGGGGCTATGGCTACACCTTC
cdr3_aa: CASSLQGWGYGYTF

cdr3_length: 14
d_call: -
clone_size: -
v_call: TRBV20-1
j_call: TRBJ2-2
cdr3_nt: TGCAGTGCTAGTAGTCAAAGAAACACCGGGGAGCTGTTTTTT
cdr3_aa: CSASSQRNTGELFF

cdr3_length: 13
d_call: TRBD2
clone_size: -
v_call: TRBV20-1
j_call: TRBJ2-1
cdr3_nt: TGCAGTGCCCCGGGACTAGTGCACAATGAGCAGTTCTTC
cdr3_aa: CSAPGLVHNEQFF

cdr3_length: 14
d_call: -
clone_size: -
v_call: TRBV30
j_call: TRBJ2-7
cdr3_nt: TGTGCCTGGAGTCCTGAGGGGCGATTTTTCGAGCAGTACTTC
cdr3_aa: CAWSPEGRFFEQYF

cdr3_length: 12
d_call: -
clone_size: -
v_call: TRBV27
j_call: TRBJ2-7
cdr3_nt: TGTGCCAGCAGTTCGAACCCCTACGAGCAGTACTTC
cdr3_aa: CASSSNPYEQYF

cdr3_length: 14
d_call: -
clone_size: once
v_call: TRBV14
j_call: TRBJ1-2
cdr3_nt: TGTGCCAGCAGCCTACAGGGTACTAACTATGGCTACACCTTC
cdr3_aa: CASSLQGTNYGYTF

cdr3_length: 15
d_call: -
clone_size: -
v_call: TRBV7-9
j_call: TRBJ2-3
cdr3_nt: TGTGCCAGCAGCCTCCAGGGTCAATGGACAGATACGCAGTATTTT
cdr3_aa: CASSLQGQWTDTQYF

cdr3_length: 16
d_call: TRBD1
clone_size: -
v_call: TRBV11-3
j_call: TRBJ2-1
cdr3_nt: TGTGCCAGCACCCCTCGAAGGGACAGGGGGCAAAATGAGCAGTTCTTC
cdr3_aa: CASTPRRDRGQNEQFF

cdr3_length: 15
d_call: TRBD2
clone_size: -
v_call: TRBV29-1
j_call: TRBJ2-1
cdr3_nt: TGCAGCGTTGAATTTAGCGGGGGCGTCTACAATGAGCAGTTCTTC
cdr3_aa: CSVEFSGGVYNEQFF

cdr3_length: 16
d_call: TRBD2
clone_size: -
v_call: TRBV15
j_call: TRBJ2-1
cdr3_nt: TGTGCCACCAGCAGAGATGGCGGGGGGGTCTACAATGAGCAGTTCTTC
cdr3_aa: CATSRDGGGVYNEQFF

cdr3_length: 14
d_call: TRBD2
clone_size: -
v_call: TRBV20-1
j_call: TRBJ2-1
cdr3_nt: TGCAGTGCTAGTCGCGGGGGGCCTCCAAATGAGCAGTTCTTC
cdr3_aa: CSASRGGPPNEQFF

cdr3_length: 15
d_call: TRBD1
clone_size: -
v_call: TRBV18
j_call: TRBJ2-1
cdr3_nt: TGTGCCAGCTCACCCGGGACAGACTCCTACAATGAGCAGTTCTTC
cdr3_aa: CASSPGTDSYNEQFF

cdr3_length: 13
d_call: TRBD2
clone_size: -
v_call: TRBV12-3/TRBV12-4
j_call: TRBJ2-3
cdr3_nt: TGTGCCAGCAGTTCCCTCGGGGGGGATACGCAGTATTTT
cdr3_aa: CASSSLGGDTQYF

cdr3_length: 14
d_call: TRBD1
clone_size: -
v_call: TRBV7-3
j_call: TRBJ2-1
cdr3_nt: TGTGCCAGCAGCAAGACAGGGCTGAGCAATGAGCAGTTCTTC
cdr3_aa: CASSKTGLSNEQFF

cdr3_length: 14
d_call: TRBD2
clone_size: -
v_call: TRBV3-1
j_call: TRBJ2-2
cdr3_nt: TGTGCCAGCAGCCAAACCGGGAGGGCCGGGGAGCTGTTTTTT
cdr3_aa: CASSQTGRAGELFF

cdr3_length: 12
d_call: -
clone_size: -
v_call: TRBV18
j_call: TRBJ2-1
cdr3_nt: TGTGCCAGCTACCGAGATAACAATGAGCAGTTCTTC
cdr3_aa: CASYRDNNEQFF